Listed below are T cell receptor beta chains from one sample, sequenced in a study of radiotherapy plus CTLA-4 blockade in lung cancer. Here immunoSEQ multiplex PCR was the method, and the copy in TCRdb shows in-frame clones only, minus some. Here the sample spans about 120,000 clones, 78% being singletons. Sequenced here: peripheral blood, sampled from a patient treated with radiotherapy plus ipilimumab. The origin of the receptors is a human donor with non-small cell lung cancer who had a partial response to radiotherapy plus ipilimumab. Both conserved end residues are part of each CDR3. D genes are given only for firm matches. Some rows have no size entry. The others give once, few or many, or a class for an expanded clone.

V	D	J	size	DNA	CDR3
TRBV6-1	NA	TRBJ1-2	NA	TGTGCCAGCCATAAGGGAACAGGTGGCTACACCTTC	CASHKGTGGYTF
TRBV11-2	NA	TRBJ2-5	NA	TGTGCCAGCAGCTTACATGAGACCCAGTACTTC	CASSLHETQYF
TRBV2	TRBD1	TRBJ1-5	NA	TGTGCCAGCAGTCCCAGGGGGCGGAATCAGCCCCAGCATTTT	CASSPRGRNQPQHF
TRBV30	TRBD2	TRBJ2-1	NA	TGTGCCTGGAGTGTACTAGCGGACAATGAGCAGTTCTTC	CAWSVLADNEQFF
TRBV7-9	TRBD1	TRBJ2-7	NA	TGTGCCAGCAGCTTCGGACAGGGTGCGGGAGAGCAGTACTTC	CASSFGQGAGEQYF
TRBV7-8	TRBD2	TRBJ2-7	NA	TGTGCCAGCACCACCAGCGGGAGCTCCTACGAGCAGTACTTC	CASTTSGSSYEQYF
TRBV27	NA	TRBJ2-1	few	TGTGCCAGCGGGCGGGGTTCGGAAACCTACAATGAGCAGTTCTTC	CASGRGSETYNEQFF
TRBV4-1	TRBD2	TRBJ2-1	once	TGCGCCAGCAGCCAGGGGGGCGGGGGGAGGGTACATATGAATGAGCAGTTCTTC	CASSQGGGGRVHMNEQFF
TRBV7-9	NA	TRBJ1-5	few	TGTGCCAGCAGCTTAGGCAGGGGCTGGCCCCAGCATTTT	CASSLGRGWPQHF
TRBV28	NA	TRBJ1-5	NA	TGTGCCAGCAGTGTTGATACAGGCAATCAGCCCCAGCATTTT	CASSVDTGNQPQHF
TRBV19	NA	TRBJ2-1	NA	TGTGCCAGTAGTACAGGGTATGACACCGAGCAGTTCTTC	CASSTGYDTEQFF
TRBV29-1	TRBD1	TRBJ1-2	NA	TGCAGCGTTGAGGAACTCGGGACAGCTCATGGCTACACCTTC	CSVEELGTAHGYTF
TRBV28	TRBD2	TRBJ2-1	NA	TGTGCCAGCAGTTTATGGGTGCTAGCGGGAGGTGGTAGGGAGCAGTTCTTC	CASSLWVLAGGGREQFF
TRBV28	TRBD2	TRBJ2-1	NA	TGTGCCAGCAGTCGCCTAGCGGGAGGTCGATGGGATGAGCAGTTCTTC	CASSRLAGGRWDEQFF
TRBV2	TRBD1	TRBJ1-2	NA	TGTGCCAGCAGTGAGCAGGGGGCTAACTATGGCTACACCTTC	CASSEQGANYGYTF
TRBV18	NA	TRBJ1-2	NA	TGTGCCAGCTCACCACAGGGACTGTATGGCTACACCTTC	CASSPQGLYGYTF